The clone carrying this T cell receptor (beta chain) has a single count. Sequencing was performed with immunoSEQ multiplex PCR; in TCRdb, only in-frame clones are kept and a portion is missing. The sample contains 290,000 or so clones, 90% of which appear only once. CDR1 is LGHDT and CDR2 is YNNKEL in the germline V gene (reference sequence). This CDR3 spans 15 amino acids. The V and J ends lost 1 base and 8 bases respectively, with 15 bases between them. These data belong to a study of blood T cell repertoires in COVID-19. The sequencing input was PBMCs or T cells enriched from blood (not recorded which). The clonotype originates from a young woman with acute COVID-19. V and J are TRBV3-1 (or the pseudogene TRBV3-2) and TRBJ1-5; D might be TRBD1 (5 bases). CDR3 amino acids: CASSQVGGTAEPQHF. Here the CDR3 DNA reads TGTGCCAGCAGCCAAGTCGGGGGTACTGCTGAGCCCCAGCATTTT.